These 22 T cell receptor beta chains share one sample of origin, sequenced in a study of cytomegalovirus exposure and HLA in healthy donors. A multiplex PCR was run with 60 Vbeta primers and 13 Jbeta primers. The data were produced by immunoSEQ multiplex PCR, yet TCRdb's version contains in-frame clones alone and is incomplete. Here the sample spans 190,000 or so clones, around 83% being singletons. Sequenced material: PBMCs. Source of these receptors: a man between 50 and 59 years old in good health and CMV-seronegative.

The CDR3 bases are TGCGCCAGCAGCGCCTCTAGGAAAGAGACCCAGTACTTC. This codes for CASSASRKETQYF. The chain is built from TRBV5-1 and TRBJ2-5; D is uncertain. CDR1 and CDR2 from the germline V gene are SGHRS and YFSETQ. V lost 4 bases to trimming and J lost 3 bases, with 10 bases between them. The CDR3 loop spans 13 amino acids.

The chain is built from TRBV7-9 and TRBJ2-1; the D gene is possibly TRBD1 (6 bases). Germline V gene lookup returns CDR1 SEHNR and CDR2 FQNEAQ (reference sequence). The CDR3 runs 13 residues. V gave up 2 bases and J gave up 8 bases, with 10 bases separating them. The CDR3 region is CASSLKGVHEQFF. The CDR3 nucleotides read TGTGCCAGCAGCTTAAAGGGGGTCCATGAGCAGTTCTTC.

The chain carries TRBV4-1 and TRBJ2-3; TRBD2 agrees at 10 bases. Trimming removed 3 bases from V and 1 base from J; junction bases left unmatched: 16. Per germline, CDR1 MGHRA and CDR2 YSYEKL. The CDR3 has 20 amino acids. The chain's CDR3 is CASSHPPEAGGGIRTDTQYF. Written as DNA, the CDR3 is TGCGCCAGCAGCCACCCCCCCGAAGCGGGAGGGGGAATACGCACAGATACGCAGTATTTT.

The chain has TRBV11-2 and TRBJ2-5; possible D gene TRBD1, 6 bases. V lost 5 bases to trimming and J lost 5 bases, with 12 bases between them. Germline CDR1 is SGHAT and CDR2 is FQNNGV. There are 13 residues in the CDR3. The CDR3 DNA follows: TGTGCCAGCAGCCGAGGACAGCGGGAGACCCAGTACTTC. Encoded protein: CASSRGQRETQYF.

CDR3 sequence: CASSLVVSSLYNEQFF. CDR3 coding DNA: TGCGCCAGCAGCTTGGTTGTCTCTAGCTTGTACAATGAGCAGTTCTTC. This chain uses TRBV5-1 with TRBJ2-1; D might be TRBD2 (5 bases). The germline V and J ends were trimmed by 0 bases and 4 bases, with 14 bases remaining between them. The germline V gene encodes CDR1 SGHRS and CDR2 YFSETQ. The length of the CDR3 is 16 residues.

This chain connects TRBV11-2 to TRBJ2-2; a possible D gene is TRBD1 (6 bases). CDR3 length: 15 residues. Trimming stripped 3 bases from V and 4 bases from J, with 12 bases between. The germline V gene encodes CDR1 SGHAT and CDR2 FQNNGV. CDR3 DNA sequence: TGTGCCAGCAGCTTCCCCCAGGGGACCACCGGGGAGCTGTTTTTT. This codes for CASSFPQGTTGELFF. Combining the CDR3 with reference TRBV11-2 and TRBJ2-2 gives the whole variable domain EAGVAQSPRYKIIEKRQSVAFWCNPISGHATLYWYQQILGQGPKLLIQFQNNGVVDDSQLPKDRFSAERLKGVDSTLKIQPAKLEDSAVYLCASSFPQGTTGELFFGEGSRLTVL.

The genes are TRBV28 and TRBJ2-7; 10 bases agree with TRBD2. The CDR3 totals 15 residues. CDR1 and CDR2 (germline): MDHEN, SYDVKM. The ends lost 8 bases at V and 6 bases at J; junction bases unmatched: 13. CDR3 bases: TGTGCCAGCCTACCTCCTAGCGGGAGACTTGGCGAGCAGTACTTC. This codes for CASLPPSGRLGEQYF.

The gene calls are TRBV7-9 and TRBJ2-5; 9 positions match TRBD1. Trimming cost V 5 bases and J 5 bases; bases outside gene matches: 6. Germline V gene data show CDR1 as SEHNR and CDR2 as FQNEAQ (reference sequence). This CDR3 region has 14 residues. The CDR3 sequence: CASSLTGGRETQYF. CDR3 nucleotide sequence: TGTGCCAGCAGCCTAACAGGGGGCAGGGAGACCCAGTACTTC.

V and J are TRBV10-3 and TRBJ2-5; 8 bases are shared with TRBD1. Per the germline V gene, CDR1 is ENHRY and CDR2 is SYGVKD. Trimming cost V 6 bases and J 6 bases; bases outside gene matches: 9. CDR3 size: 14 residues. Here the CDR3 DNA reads TGTGCCATCAGCGACACAGGGGGTCATCAGACCCAGTACTTC. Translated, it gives CAISDTGGHQTQYF.

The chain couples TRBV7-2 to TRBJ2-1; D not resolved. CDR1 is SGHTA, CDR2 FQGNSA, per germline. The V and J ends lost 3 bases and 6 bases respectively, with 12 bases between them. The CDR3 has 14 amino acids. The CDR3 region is CASSFITASNEQFF. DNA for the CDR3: TGTGCCAGCAGCTTTATTACAGCCTCCAATGAGCAGTTCTTC. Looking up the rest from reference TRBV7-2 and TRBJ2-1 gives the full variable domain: GAGVSQSPSNKVTEKGKDVELRCDPISGHTALYWYRQSLGQGLEFLIYFQGNSAPDKSGLPSDRFSAERTGGSVSTLTIQRTQQEDSAVYLCASSFITASNEQFFGPGTRLTVL.

CDR3 sequence (DNA): TGTGCCAGCATCCTGACAGGGGGAACATATGGCTACACCTTC. Amino acid sequence: CASILTGGTYGYTF. V and J are TRBV2 and TRBJ1-2; 9 bases align to TRBD1. The CDR3 length is 14 residues. Trimming cost V 7 bases and J 5 bases; bases outside gene matches: 8. CDR1 is SNHLY and CDR2 is FYNNEI in the germline V gene.

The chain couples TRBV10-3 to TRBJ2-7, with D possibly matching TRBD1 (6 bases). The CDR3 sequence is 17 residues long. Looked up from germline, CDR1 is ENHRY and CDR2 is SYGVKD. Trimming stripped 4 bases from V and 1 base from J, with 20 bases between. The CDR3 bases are TGTGCCATCAGTGGGCGAGTGGGACACCACAATTCCTACGAGCAGTACTTC. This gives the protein CAISGRVGHHNSYEQYF.

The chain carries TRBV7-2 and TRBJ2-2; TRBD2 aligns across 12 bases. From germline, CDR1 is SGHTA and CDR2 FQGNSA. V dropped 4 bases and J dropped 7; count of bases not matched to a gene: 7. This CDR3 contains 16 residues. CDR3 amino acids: CASSSEGGLAGGELFF. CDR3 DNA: TGTGCCAGCAGCTCTGAAGGGGGACTAGCGGGCGGGGAGCTGTTTTTT. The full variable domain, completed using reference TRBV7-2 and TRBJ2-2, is GAGVSQSPSNKVTEKGKDVELRCDPISGHTALYWYRQSLGQGLEFLIYFQGNSAPDKSGLPSDRFSAERTGGSVSTLTIQRTQQEDSAVYLCASSSEGGLAGGELFFGEGSRLTVL.

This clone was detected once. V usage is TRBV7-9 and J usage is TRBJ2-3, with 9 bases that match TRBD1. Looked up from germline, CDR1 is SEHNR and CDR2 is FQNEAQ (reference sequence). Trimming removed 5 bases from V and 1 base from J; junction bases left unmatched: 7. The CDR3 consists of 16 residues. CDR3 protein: CASSETGGLGTDTQYF. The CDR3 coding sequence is TGTGCCAGCAGCGAAACAGGGGGCCTAGGCACAGATACGCAGTATTTT.

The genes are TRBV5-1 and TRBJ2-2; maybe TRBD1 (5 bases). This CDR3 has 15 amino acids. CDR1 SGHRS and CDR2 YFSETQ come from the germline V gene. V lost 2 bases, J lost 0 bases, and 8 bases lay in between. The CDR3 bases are TGCGCCAGCAGCTTACAGGCCGCGAACACCGGGGAGCTGTTTTTT. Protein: CASSLQAANTGELFF.

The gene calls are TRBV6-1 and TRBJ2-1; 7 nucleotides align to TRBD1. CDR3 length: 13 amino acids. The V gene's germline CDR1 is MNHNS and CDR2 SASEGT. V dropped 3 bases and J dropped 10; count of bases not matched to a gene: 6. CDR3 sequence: CASSDNRGKEQFF. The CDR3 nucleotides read TGTGCCAGCAGTGACAACAGGGGAAAAGAGCAGTTCTTC.

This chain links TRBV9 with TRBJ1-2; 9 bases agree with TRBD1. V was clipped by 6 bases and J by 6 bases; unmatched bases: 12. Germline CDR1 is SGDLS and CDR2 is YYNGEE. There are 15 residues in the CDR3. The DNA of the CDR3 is TGTGCCAGCAACACCCTGACAGGGGGAGTGCATGGCTACACCTTC. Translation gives CASNTLTGGVHGYTF.

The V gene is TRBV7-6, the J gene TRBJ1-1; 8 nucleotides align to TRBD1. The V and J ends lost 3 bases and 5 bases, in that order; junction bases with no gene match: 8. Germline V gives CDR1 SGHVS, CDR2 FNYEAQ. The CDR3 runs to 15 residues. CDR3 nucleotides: TGTGCCAGCAGCTTGATACAGGGGGGAGTGACTGAAGCTTTCTTT. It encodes CASSLIQGGVTEAFF.

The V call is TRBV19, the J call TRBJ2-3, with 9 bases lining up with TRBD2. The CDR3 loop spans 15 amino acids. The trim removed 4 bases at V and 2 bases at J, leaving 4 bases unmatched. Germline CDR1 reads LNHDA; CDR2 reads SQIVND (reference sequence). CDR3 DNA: TGTGCCAGTAGTAAAGCTAGCGGGGTCACAGATACGCAGTATTTT. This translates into CASSKASGVTDTQYF.

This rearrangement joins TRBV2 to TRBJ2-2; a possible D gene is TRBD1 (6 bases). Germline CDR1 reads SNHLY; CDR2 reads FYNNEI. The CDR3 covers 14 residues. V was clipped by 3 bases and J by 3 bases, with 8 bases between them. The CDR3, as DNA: TGTGCCAGCAGTGATAGGACAGACACCGGGGAGCTGTTTTTT. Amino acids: CASSDRTDTGELFF.

CDR3 sequence: CASSPGTGVFYEQYF. CDR3 nucleotides: TGTGCCAGCAGCCCCGGGACAGGGGTTTTCTACGAGCAGTACTTC. This sequence joins TRBV5-4 and TRBJ2-7; 10 positions agree with TRBD1. J was trimmed by 3 bases and V by 4 bases; bases with no gene match: 7. The germline V gene encodes CDR1 SGHNT and CDR2 YYREEE (reference sequence). The CDR3 loop spans 15 amino acids.

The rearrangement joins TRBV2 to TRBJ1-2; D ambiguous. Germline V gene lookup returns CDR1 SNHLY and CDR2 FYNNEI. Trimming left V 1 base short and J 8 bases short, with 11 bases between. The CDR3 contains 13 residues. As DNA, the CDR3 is TGTGCCAGCAGTGAAGGGGCGTTGGAAGGCTACACCTTC. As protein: CASSEGALEGYTF.